This T cell receptor (beta chain) is from a study of metastatic and nonmetastatic thyroid tumors. For the study at large: Across peripheral blood and tumor or nodule tissue samples taken from malignant and benign thyroid patients, the repertoires were compared with one another. General study results and limits: Benign nodules reportedly had significantly lower TCR beta diversity than malignant thyroid tumors in blood and tumor.

Trimming removed 3 bases from V and 7 bases from J; junction bases left unmatched: 7. The CDR3 extends over 15 amino acids. Germline V gene data show CDR1 as LNHDA and CDR2 as SQIVND (reference sequence). The table lists this clone with many counts. No antigen is known for it. Not a single patient had been given any form of treatment at any point before undergoing thyroid surgery. In the source study's methods: Across clinicopathological groups, CDR3 differences served as the basis for building a distant-metastasis classifier for papillary thyroid cancer. TCRdb re-clonotyped the PCR reads via MiXCR. Here the V and J calls rest on TCRdb's processing, not on the authors' analysis. Of some 33,000 clones in the sample, approximately 7.4% are singletons; the top ten hold just under 45%.

Source material: blood. This TCR was sampled from a female donor with papillary thyroid cancer or a benign thyroid nodule (not recorded which). Some clones in this sample may be carry-over from other donors' samples. The gene calls are TRBV19 and TRBJ2-1; 9 nucleotides match TRBD2. CDR3 in amino acids: CASSIRAGGTNEQFF. In DNA form, the CDR3 reads TGTGCCAGTAGTATCCGAGCGGGGGGTACGAATGAGCAGTTCTTC.